One sample yielded the 30 T cell receptor beta chains listed below, sequenced in a study of T cells after yellow fever vaccination. TCRdb itself ran the 5' RACE reads through MiXCR, one entry per CDR3 protein. The data show around 260,000 distinct CDR3 sequences, with roughly 5.6% seen just once and roughly 3.3% held by the top ten. The sample in question was CD4+ T cells sorted from PBMCs, obtained on the day of the yellow fever booster vaccination. The receptors here all came from a man younger than 35 who received the YFV17D yellow fever vaccine.

At least ten counts were recorded for this clonotype. The V and J genes are TRBV9 and TRBJ2-1; D may be TRBD1 or TRBD2 (6 bases each). The CDR3 is 15 amino acids. V lost 0 bases to trimming and J lost 9 bases, with 16 bases between them. Germline CDR1 and CDR2: SGDLS and YYNGEE. The CDR3 DNA reads TGTGCCAGCAGCGTAGGAGCCAAGGAGGGGGGTGAGCAGTTCTTC. Its protein product is CASSVGAKEGGEQFF.

This clonotype was observed at least ten times. V usage is TRBV20-1 and J usage is TRBJ2-3; D is uncertain. Germline CDR1 and CDR2: DFQATT and SNEGSKA (reference sequence). V lost 2 bases and J lost 1, with 4 bases in between. The CDR3 covers 12 residues. Here the CDR3 DNA reads TGCAGTGCTAGATTCGGCACAGATACGCAGTATTTT. This sequence encodes CSARFGTDTQYF.

This clonotype has a handful of counts. The chain is built from TRBV6-2 or TRBV6-3 and TRBJ2-2; unclear D gene. With 6 bases removed from V and 0 bases from J, the gap between germline ends came to 8 bases. The CDR3 is made up of 14 amino acids. CDR1 is MNHEY, CDR2 SVGEGT, per germline. DNA for the CDR3: TGTGCCAGCAGAAAAACATCGAACACCGGGGAGCTGTTTTTT. It encodes CASRKTSNTGELFF.

The sample holds a few counts of this clonotype. The V and J genes are TRBV20-1 and TRBJ2-5, with D hard to call. Between the trimmed V and J ends, which lost 2 bases and 2 bases, there was a span of 12 bases. Germline CDR1 is DFQATT and CDR2 is SNEGSKA (reference sequence). The CDR3 covers 14 residues. Written as DNA, the CDR3 is TGCAGTGCTAGAAGGCCAGCGTATCAAGAGACCCAGTACTTC. It encodes CSARRPAYQETQYF.

This clonotype has only a few counts. This chain connects TRBV7-2 to TRBJ1-5; D is perhaps TRBD1 (5 bases). The V end was cut by 1 base, the J end by 6 bases, with 19 bases between. Germline V lookup: CDR1 SGHTA, CDR2 FQGNSA. The length of the CDR3 is 17 residues. CDR3 in DNA: TGTGCCAGCAGCTTAGTGGTCTCGGGCAGGGTGAGTCAGCCCCAGCATTTT. Residues: CASSLVVSGRVSQPQHF.

This clonotype was counted a few times. V usage is TRBV11-2 and J usage is TRBJ2-7, with 10 bases that match TRBD1. J lost 5 bases, V lost 5 bases, and 6 bases had no gene match. The CDR3 covers 14 residues. Germline V gene data show CDR1 as SGHAT and CDR2 as FQNNGV. The chain's CDR3 is CASSRQGAQHEQYF. The CDR3 DNA reads as TGTGCCAGCAGCCGACAGGGGGCTCAACACGAGCAGTACTTC.

This chain connects TRBV7-2 to TRBJ1-2; the match to TRBD1 covers 9 bases. Germline trimming cut 5 bases from V and 4 bases from J; bases unmatched to any gene: 2. CDR3 length: 13 amino acids. Germline lookup yields CDR1 SGHTA and CDR2 FQGNSA. The CDR3 nucleotides read TGTGCCAGCAGCCGGACAGGGGCCTATGGCTACACCTTC. Translation gives CASSRTGAYGYTF.

The J gene is TRBJ1-1, the V gene TRBV10-3, with D possibly TRBD1 on 5 matching bases. The CDR3 has 14 residues. The ends were cut back, 8 bases at V and 0 bases at J, with 13 bases in the middle. Germline CDR1 reads ENHRY; CDR2 reads SYGVKD. The CDR3 spells CAIGDPFMNTEAFF. DNA for the CDR3: TGTGCCATCGGGGACCCTTTCATGAACACTGAAGCTTTCTTT.

This sequence joins TRBV5-1 and TRBJ1-6; D is possibly TRBD1 (6 bases). Trimming removed 0 bases from V and 10 bases from J, with 8 bases in between. The CDR3 spans 13 residues. From germline, CDR1 is SGHRS and CDR2 YFSETQ. CDR3 region: CASSLEGGSPLHF. The CDR3 nucleotides read TGCGCCAGCAGCTTGGAAGGGGGGTCACCCCTCCACTTT.

The chain employs TRBV6-5 and TRBJ2-3, with 9 bases matching TRBD2. The CDR3 totals 15 residues. V dropped 2 bases and J dropped 4; count of bases not matched to a gene: 4. CDR1 is MNHEY, CDR2 SVGAGI, per germline. The CDR3 protein is CASSYLRGGPDTQYF. The CDR3 region has the DNA TGTGCCAGCAGTTACCTGCGGGGGGGCCCAGATACGCAGTATTTT.

This clonotype was recorded a few times. The chain combines TRBV6-2 or TRBV6-3 with TRBJ2-4; D is possibly TRBD2 (6 bases). Germline lookup yields CDR1 MNHEY and CDR2 SVGEGT. This CDR3 spans 14 amino acids. V was trimmed by 6 bases and J by 8 bases, leaving 17 bases between them. The CDR3 DNA reads TGTGCCAGCAGCCCCCGACTAGTTACGGACATTCAGTACTTC. Protein: CASSPRLVTDIQYF.

This clonotype was counted at least ten times. The gene calls are TRBV20-1 and TRBJ1-5, with TRBD1 as a possible D gene (5 bases). V shed 3 bases and J shed 1 base, with 13 bases lying between them. The length of the CDR3 is 15 residues. Germline V gene data show CDR1 as DFQATT and CDR2 as SNEGSKA (reference sequence). CDR3: CSASRVGGSNQPQHF. The CDR3 DNA reads TGCAGTGCTAGTCGAGTTGGGGGGAGCAATCAGCCCCAGCATTTT.

This clonotype was detected a few times. V gene TRBV15 combines with J gene TRBJ2-7; maybe TRBD2 (6 bases). V lost 6 bases and J lost 2, with 14 bases in between. The length of the CDR3 is 14 residues. The V gene's germline CDR1 is LNHNV and CDR2 YYDKDF (reference sequence). The CDR3 coding sequence is TGTGCCACCAGGGTGGCGGGATCGCCCTACGAGCAGTACTTC. Amino acids: CATRVAGSPYEQYF.

This chain joins TRBV25-1 and TRBJ2-5, with D hard to call. The V end lost 1 base, the J end lost 3 bases, and 6 bases lay between the germline ends. The CDR3 extends over 13 amino acids. Germline V lookup: CDR1 MGHDK, CDR2 SYGVNS. As DNA, the CDR3 is TGTGCCAGCAGTGAATTAACGGAAGAGACCCAGTACTTC. Translation: CASSELTEETQYF.

In its sample, this clonotype was seen a few times. V usage is TRBV18 and J usage is TRBJ1-2; D unclear. Per germline, CDR1 KGHSH and CDR2 LQKENI. V gave up 3 bases and J gave up 4 bases, with 9 bases separating them. This CDR3 spans 13 amino acids. Here the CDR3 reads CASSPETGYGYTF. The CDR3 bases are TGTGCCAGCTCACCGGAGACGGGCTATGGCTACACCTTC.

The chain carries TRBV20-1 and TRBJ1-5; D is possibly TRBD1 (6 bases). The CDR3 sequence is 15 residues long. With 0 bases removed from V and 4 bases from J, the gap between germline ends came to 13 bases. Germline CDR1 is DFQATT and CDR2 is SNEGSKA (reference sequence). CDR3 residues: CSARDRGQPNQPQHF. CDR3 sequence (DNA): TGCAGTGCTAGAGATCGAGGACAGCCAAATCAGCCCCAGCATTTT.

The rearrangement uses TRBV7-9 and TRBJ2-2; TRBD1 or TRBD2 may be the D gene (6 bases each). Trimming cost V 7 bases and J 4 bases, with 13 bases left between them. The CDR3 totals 14 residues. Germline V CDR1 and CDR2: SEHNR, FQNEAQ (reference sequence). This CDR3 is CASIPGAPTGELFF. DNA of the CDR3: TGTGCCAGCATCCCGGGGGCACCCACCGGGGAGCTGTTTTTT.

The CDR3 nucleotides read TGCAGCGTTGGGAGGGATATTAATTCACCCCTCCACTTT. This translates into CSVGRDINSPLHF. The genes are TRBV29-1 and TRBJ1-6; no clear D gene. V was pared by 4 bases and J by 6 bases, with 10 bases between. Per the germline V gene, CDR1 is SQVTM and CDR2 is ANQGSEA. The CDR3 totals 13 residues.

The V call is TRBV7-2, the J call TRBJ2-1; 9 bases are a match to TRBD1. V lost 8 bases to trimming and J lost 5 bases; unmatched junction nucleotides: 13. Germline loops: CDR1 SGHTA, CDR2 FQGNSA. CDR3 size: 16 residues. The CDR3 DNA sequence: TGTGCCAGCGGCGTACGCGGACAGGGGTTTGACAATGAGCAGTTCTTC. This codes for CASGVRGQGFDNEQFF.

This clonotype has only a few counts. J is TRBJ1-3 and V is TRBV10-3; the match to TRBD1 covers 9 bases. The CDR3 spans 21 residues. CDR1 and CDR2 (germline): ENHRY, SYGVKD. The V and J ends lost 4 bases and 0 bases, in that order; junction bases with no gene match: 19. The DNA for the CDR3 is TGTGCCATCAGTGGTCCGCTTGGGACAGGGACCGGGGAGAGCTCTGGAAACACCATATATTTT. Translated, it gives CAISGPLGTGTGESSGNTIYF.

V is TRBV5-5 and J is TRBJ2-2; maybe TRBD1 (6 bases). The CDR3 has 16 residues. Germline V gene data show CDR1 as SGHKS and CDR2 as YYEKEE (reference sequence). Trimming cost V 4 bases and J 3 bases, with 16 bases left between them. This CDR3 is CASSGAKAGDTGELFF. The DNA for the CDR3 is TGTGCCAGCAGCGGCGCCAAAGCAGGGGACACCGGGGAGCTGTTTTTT.

There are a few counts of this clonotype. The chain links TRBV12-3 or TRBV12-4 to TRBJ1-1, with unresolved D. CDR3 length equals 15 residues. Deletions cut 2 bases from V and 6 bases from J, with 16 bases between. The CDR3 DNA reads as TGTGCCAGCAGTTTATTTGAGGCAGGCGTCTCTGAAGCTTTCTTT. Its protein product is CASSLFEAGVSEAFF.

There are many counts of this clonotype. The V and J genes are TRBV7-9 and TRBJ1-2, with D hard to call. Trimming took 7 bases from V and 2 from J, leaving 17 bases between them. Germline CDR1 and CDR2: SEHNR and FQNEAQ (reference sequence). CDR3 length: 15 residues. The CDR3 bases are TGTGCCAGCACCCGGTGGGCAGCGAGGAACTATGGCTACACCTTC. The encoded protein is CASTRWAARNYGYTF.

This clonotype has only a few counts. This chain uses TRBV27 with TRBJ1-6; D remains ambiguous. The V gene lost 3 bases and the J gene lost 6 bases, with 9 bases spanning the gap. This CDR3 spans 14 amino acids. Germline V gene sequence: CDR1 MNHEY, CDR2 SMNVEV (reference sequence). The CDR3 DNA is TGTGCCAGCAGTTTTAGGTCTAGTAATTCACCCCTCCACTTT. Translation: CASSFRSSNSPLHF.

CDR3 in amino acids: CASSWGTLRRGQETQYF. The CDR3, as DNA: TGCGCCAGCAGCTGGGGGACTTTGAGACGAGGCCAAGAGACCCAGTACTTC. The chain couples TRBV5-1 to TRBJ2-5, with a tentative D call TRBD2 (6 bases). Germline loops: CDR1 SGHRS, CDR2 YFSETQ. The V end was cut by 3 bases, the J end by 1 base, with 19 bases between. The CDR3 runs 17 residues.

The chain is built from TRBV7-2 and TRBJ1-6; a weak D match, TRBD1 (5 bases). This CDR3 is built from 17 residues. Between the trimmed V and J ends, which lost 6 bases and 8 bases, there was a span of 23 bases. From germline, CDR1 is SGHTA and CDR2 FQGNSA. CDR3 nucleotides: TGTGCCAGCAGTCAAACCCACAGGTTAGGGAGGGATTCACCCCTCCACTTT. It specifies CASSQTHRLGRDSPLHF.

This clonotype has ten or more counts. The chain employs TRBV29-1 and TRBJ2-2; tentative D call: TRBD1 (6 bases). The CDR3 runs to 16 residues. V was pared by 2 bases and J by 2 bases, with 15 bases between. The germline gives CDR1 SQVTM, CDR2 ANQGSEA. The CDR3 here is CSVEIPYRANTGELFF. Written as DNA, the CDR3 is TGCAGCGTTGAAATCCCGTACAGGGCCAACACCGGGGAGCTGTTTTTT.

This clonotype was seen more than once but under ten times. Compared with germline, one end of the junction differs, possibly owing to a read error. The CDR3 bases are TGTGCCAGCACCTTAGACGCGGGACTAGCGGGGGCTCCCTCCTACAATGAGCAGTTCTTC. Encoded protein: CASTLDAGLAGAPSYNEQFF. The rearrangement joins TRBV7-2 to TRBJ2-1; 14 bases are a match to TRBD2. The CDR3 is made up of 20 amino acids. Germline loops: CDR1 SGHTA, CDR2 FQGNSA.

This clonotype was found many times. The chain recombines TRBV6-5 with TRBJ1-3; tentatively, D is TRBD1 (5 bases). This CDR3 is 13 amino acids long. Trimming pared 6 bases from V and 11 bases from J, leaving 17 bases between. Germline V gene sequence: CDR1 MNHEY, CDR2 SVGAGI. The CDR3 sequence: CASSHRDPSAIYF. The CDR3 DNA reads as TGTGCCAGCAGCCACCGGGACCCTTCGGCCATATATTTT.

This clonotype was seen at least ten times. The rearrangement joins TRBV5-1 to TRBJ2-1; D is possibly TRBD1 or TRBD2 (7 bases each). The CDR3 consists of 15 residues. The germline CDR1 and CDR2 sequences are SGHRS and YFSETQ. The germline V and J ends were trimmed by 4 bases and 3 bases, with 14 bases remaining between them. CDR3 amino acids: CASSPGGQSYNEQFF. CDR3 bases: TGCGCCAGCAGCCCGGGGGGACAGAGCTACAATGAGCAGTTCTTC.